The 26 T cell receptor beta chains below were found in one sample sequenced in a study of blood T cell repertoires in COVID-19. Data came from immunoSEQ multiplex PCR; TCRdb stores just in-frame clones and leaves some out. Here the sample spans 150,000 to 200,000 clones, approximately 85% being singletons. The sequenced material came from PBMCs or T cells enriched from blood (not recorded which). The receptors come from a man aged 35-49 years who had recovered from COVID-19.

This clone was seen just once. The chain recombines TRBV28 with TRBJ2-7; D uncertain. The CDR3 is 14 residues long. V dropped 4 bases and J dropped 2 bases, with 12 bases sitting between them. CDR1 MDHEN and CDR2 SYDVKM come from the germline V gene. The CDR3 DNA follows: TGTGCCAGCAGTTCCATCGACAATACCTACGAGCAGTACTTC. Translation: CASSSIDNTYEQYF.

J is TRBJ1-1 and V is TRBV2; the D is unclear. V was cut by 2 bases and J by 1 base, with 5 bases left in between. The CDR3 contains 13 residues. The germline CDR1 and CDR2 sequences are SNHLY and FYNNEI. In DNA form, the CDR3 reads TGTGCCAGCAGTGAACTCCGGAACACTGAAGCTTTCTTT. It specifies CASSELRNTEAFF.

The chain couples TRBV24-1 to TRBJ1-5, with a weak D call TRBD1 (5 bases). The V end lost 3 bases, the J end lost 11 bases, and 7 bases lay between the germline ends. Per germline, CDR1 KGHDR and CDR2 SFDVKD. This CDR3 has 11 amino acids. The CDR3 DNA sequence: TGTGCCACCAGTGATGGAGGGGCCCAGCATTTT. The encoded protein is CATSDGGAQHF.

This clone was detected only a few times. This sequence joins TRBV5-1 and TRBJ2-3; D gene ambiguous. V was pared by 5 bases and J by 0 bases, with 10 bases between. CDR3 length: 14 residues. Germline CDR1 SGHRS, CDR2 YFSETQ. The CDR3 reads CASSPTSSTDTQYF. The CDR3 DNA sequence: TGCGCCAGCAGTCCTACCTCTAGCACAGATACGCAGTATTTT.

V is TRBV29-1 and J is TRBJ1-1; possibly TRBD1 for D (6 bases). V gave up 7 bases and J gave up 2 bases, with 8 bases separating them. The CDR3 spans 11 residues. Germline V gene sequence: CDR1 SQVTM, CDR2 ANQGSEA. CDR3 sequence: CSAGANTEAFF. The CDR3 DNA sequence: TGCAGCGCAGGGGCCAACACTGAAGCTTTCTTT. The variable domain in full, with the rest retrieved from reference TRBV29-1 and TRBJ1-1, is SAVISQKPSRDICQRGTSLTIQCQVDSQVTMMFWYRQQPGQSLTLIATANQGSEATYESGFVIDKFPISRPNLTFSTLTVSNMSPEDSSIYLCSAGANTEAFFGQGTRLTVV.

The chain links TRBV10-2 to TRBJ2-3; weak D call: TRBD2 (6 bases). Germline-derived CDR1 and CDR2 are WSHSY and SAAADI. V lost 10 bases and J lost 1, with 18 bases in between. The CDR3 spans 15 residues. CDR3 sequence reads: CATLNMDYRTDTQYF. The CDR3 DNA is TGCGCCACCCTAAATATGGACTACCGCACAGATACGCAGTATTTT.

This chain connects TRBV10-1 to TRBJ2-1; 9 bases align to TRBD2. The CDR3 runs to 15 residues. Germline CDR1 and CDR2: WNHNN and SYGVQD (reference sequence). With V trimmed by 2 bases and J by 11 bases, 10 bases remained unmatched. The CDR3 here is CASSEAVAGDGKQFF. DNA for the CDR3: TGCGCCAGCAGTGAGGCGGTAGCGGGGGACGGGAAGCAGTTCTTC.

CDR3: CAWGPGQGGEKLFF. CDR3 nucleotide sequence: TGTGCCTGGGGGCCGGGACAGGGAGGTGAAAAACTGTTTTTT. This chain uses TRBV30 with TRBJ1-4; 9 nucleotides align to TRBD1. The germline V gene has CDR1 GTSNPN and CDR2 SVGIG (reference sequence). V dropped 5 bases and J dropped 7; count of bases not matched to a gene: 8. The CDR3 has 14 residues.

V gene TRBV30 combines with J gene TRBJ2-7; D remains ambiguous. The germline V gene has CDR1 GTSNPN and CDR2 SVGIG (reference sequence). This CDR3 is 12 amino acids long. The V gene lost 2 bases and the J gene lost 4 bases, with 9 bases spanning the gap. The CDR3, as DNA: TGTGCCTGGAGTCAACAGCAGTACGAGCAGTACTTC. Amino acid sequence: CAWSQQQYEQYF. Filled out from reference TRBV30 and TRBJ2-7, the complete variable domain reads SQTIHQWPATLVQPVGSPLSLECTVEGTSNPNLYWYRQAAGRGLQLLFYSVGIGQISSEVPQNLSASRPQDRQFILSSKKLLLSDSGFYLCAWSQQQYEQYFGPGTRLTVT.

The genes are TRBV28 and TRBJ2-4; D unclear. V lost 3 bases to trimming and J lost 0 bases, with 9 bases between them. Germline V gene lookup returns CDR1 MDHEN and CDR2 SYDVKM. The CDR3 has 15 amino acids. In nucleotides, the CDR3 is TGTGCCAGCAGTTTTCCGAGCCTAGCCAAAAACATTCAGTACTTC. Its protein is CASSFPSLAKNIQYF.

This clone was observed a single time. The rearrangement joins TRBV18 to TRBJ1-2; 7 bases match TRBD1. Germline lookup yields CDR1 KGHSH and CDR2 LQKENI. The V gene end was trimmed by 7 bases and the J gene end by 7 bases; junction bases not matched to a gene: 9. This CDR3 is 13 amino acids long. Here the CDR3 reads CASLSRQGSGYTF. For the CDR3, the DNA is TGTGCCAGCTTGTCTCGACAGGGTTCTGGCTACACCTTC. The whole variable domain, filled in from reference TRBV18 and TRBJ1-2, reads NAGVMQNPRHLVRRRGQEARLRCSPMKGHSHVYWYRQLPEEGLKFMVYLQKENIIDESGMPKERFSAEFPKEGPSILRIQQVVRGDSAAYFCASLSRQGSGYTFGSGTRLTVV.

The chain employs TRBV30 and TRBJ2-1; D might be TRBD2 (6 bases). The CDR3 sequence is 14 residues long. V shed 3 bases and J shed 0 bases, with 9 bases lying between them. Germline V gives CDR1 GTSNPN, CDR2 SVGIG (reference sequence). CDR3 sequence reads: CAWSGSSSYNEQFF. DNA of the CDR3: TGTGCCTGGAGCGGGAGCAGCTCCTACAATGAGCAGTTCTTC.

The chain employs TRBV19 and TRBJ1-6; maybe TRBD1 (6 bases). Germline lookup yields CDR1 LNHDA and CDR2 SQIVND (reference sequence). The CDR3 is 14 residues long. Trimming left V 5 bases short and J 4 bases short, with 9 bases between. The CDR3 DNA reads TGTGCCAGTAGTGCCGGACAGTATAATTCACCCCTCCACTTT. Amino acid sequence: CASSAGQYNSPLHF.

The V gene is TRBV7-2, the J gene TRBJ2-7; D is ambiguous. Deletions cut 3 bases from V and 0 bases from J, with 9 bases between. The CDR3 covers 14 residues. CDR1 SGHTA and CDR2 FQGNSA come from the germline V gene. CDR3 bases: TGTGCCAGCAGCTTGATACCCGGCTCCTACGAGCAGTACTTC. Translated: CASSLIPGSYEQYF.

The CDR3 DNA reads TGCAGCGCGACCGAAACTAGCGGGGCCTACGAGCAGTACTTC. It specifies CSATETSGAYEQYF. The V gene is TRBV29-1, the J gene TRBJ2-7; 10 nucleotides line up with TRBD2. This CDR3 is 14 amino acids long. The germline V gene encodes CDR1 SQVTM and CDR2 ANQGSEA. The V segment lost 7 bases and the J segment 2 bases; nucleotides outside the gene matches: 8.

The chain couples TRBV25-1 to TRBJ2-5; 7 bases map to TRBD1. Per germline, CDR1 MGHDK and CDR2 SYGVNS. The CDR3 runs 15 residues. J lost 4 bases, V lost 6 bases, and 11 bases had no gene match. In DNA form, the CDR3 reads TGTGCCAGCAGAGGAACAAAGGGGGCTGGAGAGACCCAGTACTTC. This sequence encodes CASRGTKGAGETQYF.

The chain uses TRBV6-1 and TRBJ2-5; D is possibly TRBD2 (6 bases). Germline loops: CDR1 MNHNS, CDR2 SASEGT. V shed 2 bases and J shed 4 bases, with 11 bases lying between them. CDR3 length equals 14 residues. In DNA form, the CDR3 reads TGTGCCAGCAGTGAATTCCGGGAGAGAGAGACCCAGTACTTC. Protein: CASSEFRERETQYF.

This clone was counted a single time. The rearrangement joins TRBV27 to TRBJ2-1; 7 nucleotides match TRBD1. J was trimmed by 9 bases and V by 8 bases; bases with no gene match: 7. Germline V gene sequence: CDR1 MNHEY, CDR2 SMNVEV (reference sequence). The CDR3 runs 12 residues. CDR3 bases: TGTGCCAGCTACGCTGAGGGGGCTGAGCAGTTCTTC. As protein: CASYAEGAEQFF.

This chain uses TRBV5-6 with TRBJ1-1, with D possibly TRBD1 on 5 matching bases. Per germline, CDR1 SGHDT and CDR2 YYEEEE. The CDR3 contains 16 residues. Trimming took off 0 bases at V and 1 base at J, with 13 bases between the two ends. The CDR3: CASSLGRGPGNTEAFF. The CDR3 DNA reads TGTGCCAGCAGCTTGGGAAGGGGCCCCGGGAACACTGAAGCTTTCTTT.

The rearrangement joins TRBV27 to TRBJ1-6, with a tentative D call TRBD1 (5 bases). The length of the CDR3 is 15 residues. The germline CDR1 and CDR2 sequences are MNHEY and SMNVEV (reference sequence). Trimming took 6 bases from V and 7 from J, leaving 16 bases between them. For the CDR3, the DNA is TGTGCCAGCAGGGGGGAGGGCTACACCAATTCACCCCTCCACTTT. It encodes CASRGEGYTNSPLHF.

The CDR3 sequence is CASVDSNYGYTF. The CDR3 DNA follows: TGTGCCAGCGTAGACAGCAACTATGGCTACACCTTC. The chain employs TRBV28 and TRBJ1-2; the D gene is possibly TRBD1 (5 bases). Trimming removed 8 bases from V and 2 bases from J, with 9 bases in between. The CDR3 extends over 12 amino acids. The V gene's germline CDR1 is MDHEN and CDR2 SYDVKM.

This chain links TRBV27 with TRBJ1-2, with D possibly being TRBD1 (6 bases). Trimming removed 6 bases from V and 4 bases from J, with 9 bases in between. In germline, CDR1 is MNHEY, CDR2 SMNVEV (reference sequence). The CDR3 length is 12 residues. The CDR3 protein is CASSPGAYGYTF. CDR3 nucleotides: TGTGCCAGCAGCCCAGGGGCCTATGGCTACACCTTC.

This rearrangement joins TRBV29-1 to TRBJ2-1; TRBD2 agrees at 9 bases. The CDR3 runs 14 residues. CDR1 SQVTM and CDR2 ANQGSEA come from the germline V gene. Germline trimming cut 8 bases from V and 6 bases from J; bases unmatched to any gene: 11. The CDR3 DNA reads TGCAGCTCACTCAGCGGGAGGCAGAGCAATGAGCAGTTCTTC. This gives the protein CSSLSGRQSNEQFF.

The J gene is TRBJ1-2, the V gene TRBV5-1, with a possible D match to TRBD1 (5 bases). The germline gives CDR1 SGHRS, CDR2 YFSETQ. The CDR3 consists of 16 residues. The V gene lost 4 bases and the J gene lost 0 bases, with 16 bases spanning the gap. CDR3 bases: TGCGCCAGCAGCCCCGTTCGACAGAGGCCTAACTATGGCTACACCTTC. Translation: CASSPVRQRPNYGYTF.

The chain carries TRBV3-1 (or the pseudogene TRBV3-2) and TRBJ2-1; TRBD2 agrees at 8 bases. This CDR3 spans 16 amino acids. Germline V gene sequence: CDR1 LGHDT, CDR2 YNNKEL (reference sequence). With 3 bases clipped from V and 6 bases from J, the junction kept 10 bases outside the gene matches. CDR3 protein: CASSHETGGPGNEQFF. CDR3 nucleotide sequence: TGTGCCAGCAGCCACGAGACGGGAGGGCCGGGCAATGAGCAGTTCTTC.

The rearrangement uses TRBV14 and TRBJ1-3; a weak D match, TRBD1 (6 bases). Germline CDR1 is SGHDN and CDR2 is FVKESK. The CDR3 runs 15 residues. V was trimmed by 3 bases and J by 0 bases, leaving 9 bases between them. CDR3 region: CASSHRGGSGNTIYF. CDR3 nucleotides: TGTGCCAGCAGCCATCGAGGGGGCTCTGGAAACACCATATATTTT.